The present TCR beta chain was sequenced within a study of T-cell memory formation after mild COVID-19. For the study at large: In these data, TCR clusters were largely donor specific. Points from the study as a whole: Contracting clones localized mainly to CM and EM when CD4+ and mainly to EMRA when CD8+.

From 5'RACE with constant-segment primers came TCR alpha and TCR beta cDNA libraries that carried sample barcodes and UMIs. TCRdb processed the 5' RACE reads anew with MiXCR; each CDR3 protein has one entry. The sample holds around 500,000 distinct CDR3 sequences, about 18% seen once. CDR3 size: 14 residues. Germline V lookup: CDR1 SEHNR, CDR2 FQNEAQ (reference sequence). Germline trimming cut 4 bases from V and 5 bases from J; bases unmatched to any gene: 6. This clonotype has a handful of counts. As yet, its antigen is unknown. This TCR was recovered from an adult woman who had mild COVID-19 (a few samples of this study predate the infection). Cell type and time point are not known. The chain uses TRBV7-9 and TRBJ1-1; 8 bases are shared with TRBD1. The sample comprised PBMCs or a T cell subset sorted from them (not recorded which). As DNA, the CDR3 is TGTGCCAGCAGCTCGACAGGGGCATTGACTGAAGCTTTCTTT. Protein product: CASSSTGALTEAFF.